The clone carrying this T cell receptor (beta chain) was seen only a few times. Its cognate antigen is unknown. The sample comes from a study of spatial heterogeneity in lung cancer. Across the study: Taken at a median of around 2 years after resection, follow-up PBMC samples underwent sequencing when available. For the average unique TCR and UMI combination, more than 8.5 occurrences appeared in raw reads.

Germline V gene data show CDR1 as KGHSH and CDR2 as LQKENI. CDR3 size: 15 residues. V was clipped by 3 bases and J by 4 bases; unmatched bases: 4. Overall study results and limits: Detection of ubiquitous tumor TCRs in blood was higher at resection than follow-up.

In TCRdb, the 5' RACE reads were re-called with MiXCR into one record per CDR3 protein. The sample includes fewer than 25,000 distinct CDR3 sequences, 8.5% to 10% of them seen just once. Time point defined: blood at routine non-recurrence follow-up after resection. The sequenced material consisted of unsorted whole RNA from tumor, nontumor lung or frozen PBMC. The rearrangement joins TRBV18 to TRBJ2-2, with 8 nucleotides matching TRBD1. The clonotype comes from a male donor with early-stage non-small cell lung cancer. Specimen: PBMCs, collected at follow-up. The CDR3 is CASSPPDRGTGELFF. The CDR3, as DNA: TGTGCCAGCTCACCCCCTGACAGGGGCACCGGGGAGCTGTTTTTT.